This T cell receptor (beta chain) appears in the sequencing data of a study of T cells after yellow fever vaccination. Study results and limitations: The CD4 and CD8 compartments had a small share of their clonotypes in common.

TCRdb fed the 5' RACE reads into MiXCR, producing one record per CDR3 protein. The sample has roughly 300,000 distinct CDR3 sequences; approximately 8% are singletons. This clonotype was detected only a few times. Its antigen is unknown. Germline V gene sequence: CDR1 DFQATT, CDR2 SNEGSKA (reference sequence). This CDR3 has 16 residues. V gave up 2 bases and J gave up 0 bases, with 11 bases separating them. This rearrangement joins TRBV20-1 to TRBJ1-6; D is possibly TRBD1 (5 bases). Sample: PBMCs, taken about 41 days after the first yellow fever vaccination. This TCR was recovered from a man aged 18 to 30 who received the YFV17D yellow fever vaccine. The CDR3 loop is CSARYGGDSYNSPLHF. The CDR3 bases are TGCAGTGCTAGATATGGGGGGGACTCCTATAATTCACCCCTCCACTTT.